Sequencing of this T cell receptor beta chain was carried out in a study of PD-1 blockade in classical Hodgkin lymphoma. General study points: According to reports, newly diagnosed patients had lower baseline TCR diversity than healthy donors, and relapsed/refractory patients had lower baseline TCR diversity still. Those patients who began receiving nivolumab less than 1 year after ASCT had lower diversity, and they were excluded.

This CDR3 is built from 13 residues. The germline V and J ends were trimmed by 1 base and 4 bases, with 10 bases remaining between them. Germline values: CDR1 GTSNPN, CDR2 SVGIG (reference sequence). For this clone: Its antigen remains unidentified.

Profiled with immunoSEQ multiplex PCR; TCRdb holds only in-frame clones, not every one. The table lists roughly 15,000 clones, about 82% of them singletons. Sample time point: cycle 4 day 1 (C4D1), after five to seven weeks of nivolumab. Every patient had relapsed following autologous stem cell transplantation, and cohorts differed in brentuximab vedotin exposure. The chain recombines TRBV30 with TRBJ1-2; the D is unclear. The starting material was peripheral blood mononuclear cells (PBMCs), obtained before the fourth cycle of nivolumab. The sequence came from a human donor with classical Hodgkin lymphoma. The CDR3 loop reads CAWSAGKGYGYTF. CDR3 DNA: TGTGCCTGGAGTGCTGGGAAGGGCTATGGCTACACCTTC.